This passage covers 28 T cell receptor beta chains from one sample sequenced in a study of T-cell memory formation after mild COVID-19. One entry per CDR3 protein results from TCRdb running MiXCR on the 5' RACE reads. The sample carries around 200,000 distinct CDR3 sequences, over 9.5% recorded once. What was sequenced was PBMCs or a T cell subset sorted from them (not recorded which). These receptors were obtained from a man younger than 30 who had mild COVID-19 (a few samples of this study predate the infection). Cell type and time point are not known.

The chain has TRBV7-6 and TRBJ2-6; no clear D gene. This CDR3 has 17 amino acids. Germline-derived CDR1 and CDR2 are SGHVS and FNYEAQ. Trimming shortened V by 1 base and J by 2 bases, and 12 bases separated the two germline ends. The CDR3 reads CASSLVPQEPGANVLTF. For the CDR3, the DNA is TGTGCCAGCAGCTTAGTCCCTCAAGAACCTGGGGCCAACGTCCTGACTTTC.

This clonotype was observed a handful of times. J is TRBJ2-7 and V is TRBV7-8, with 9 bases fitting TRBD1. This CDR3 has 15 residues. Per the germline V gene, CDR1 is SGHVS and CDR2 is FQNEAQ. V dropped 3 bases and J dropped 5; count of bases not matched to a gene: 8. The CDR3 spells CASSFPGTGRNEQYF. The CDR3 DNA follows: TGTGCCAGCAGCTTCCCCGGGACAGGGAGAAACGAGCAGTACTTC.

A few counts support this clonotype. The V gene is TRBV7-9, the J gene TRBJ1-4; 8 bases agree with TRBD1. With V trimmed by 2 bases and J by 6 bases, 5 bases remained unmatched. Germline V gives CDR1 SEHNR, CDR2 FQNEAQ (reference sequence). The CDR3 is made up of 15 amino acids. The CDR3 reads CASSLQGAGDEKLFF. The CDR3 coding sequence is TGTGCCAGCAGCTTACAGGGGGCTGGAGATGAAAAACTGTTTTTT. The whole variable domain, filled in from reference TRBV7-9 and TRBJ1-4, reads DTGVSQNPRHKITKRGQNVTFRCDPISEHNRLYWYRQTLGQGPEFLTYFQNEAQLEKSRLLSDRFSAERPKGSFSTLEIQRTEQGDSAMYLCASSLQGAGDEKLFFGSGTQLSVL.

This clonotype was observed a few times. The chain links TRBV5-4 to TRBJ1-2; 7 nucleotides align to TRBD1. The CDR3 totals 15 residues. Germline trimming cut 3 bases from V and 1 base from J; bases unmatched to any gene: 6. CDR1 is SGHNT, CDR2 YYREEE, per germline (reference sequence). The CDR3 region is CASSSVGTDNYGYTF. The CDR3 DNA reads TGTGCCAGCAGCTCGGTGGGGACAGATAACTATGGCTACACCTTC. Full variable domain (missing parts from reference TRBV5-4 and TRBJ1-2): ETGVTQSPTHLIKTRGQQVTLRCSSQSGHNTVSWYQQALGQGPQFIFQYYREEENGRGNFPPRFSGLQFPNYSSELNVNALELDDSALYLCASSSVGTDNYGYTFGSGTRLTVV.

This clonotype came up a few times. The rearrangement joins TRBV7-9 to TRBJ2-1, with 10 bases that match TRBD1. Trimming took 5 bases from V and 7 from J; bases not matched to a gene: 2. The germline V gene encodes CDR1 SEHNR and CDR2 FQNEAQ (reference sequence). The CDR3 totals 13 residues. In DNA form, the CDR3 reads TGTGCCAGCAGCGCGGGACAGGGGAATGAGCAGTTCTTC. Translating gives CASSAGQGNEQFF.

The V and J genes are TRBV5-1 and TRBJ1-1, with D unclear. The CDR3 spans 14 residues. Germline V gene sequence: CDR1 SGHRS, CDR2 YFSETQ. Deletions cut 2 bases from V and 2 bases from J, with 10 bases between. As DNA, the CDR3 is TGCGCCAGCAGCTTCCCGGACCGTAACACTGAAGCTTTCTTT. Protein product: CASSFPDRNTEAFF.

This clonotype was detected only a few times. The V call is TRBV14, the J call TRBJ1-4, with D possibly being TRBD1 (6 bases). The CDR3 sequence is 18 residues long. Germline CDR1 is SGHDN and CDR2 is FVKESK. V lost 6 bases to trimming and J lost 5 bases, with 25 bases between them. CDR3 in amino acids: CASSRSGWGYRANEKLFF. Here the CDR3 DNA reads TGTGCCAGCAGTCGCTCTGGTTGGGGATACAGGGCGAATGAAAAACTGTTTTTT.

The J gene is TRBJ2-5, the V gene TRBV7-2; D may be TRBD2 (5 bases). Per the germline V gene, CDR1 is SGHTA and CDR2 is FQGNSA. Trimming took off 5 bases at V and 4 bases at J, with 17 bases between the two ends. CDR3 length: 15 residues. The CDR3 here is CASSAGNFEAETQYF. In nucleotides, the CDR3 is TGTGCCAGCAGCGCCGGGAACTTTGAGGCAGAGACCCAGTACTTC. Supplemented by reference TRBV7-2 and TRBJ2-5, the full variable domain reads GAGVSQSPSNKVTEKGKDVELRCDPISGHTALYWYRQSLGQGLEFLIYFQGNSAPDKSGLPSDRFSAERTGGSVSTLTIQRTQQEDSAVYLCASSAGNFEAETQYFGPGTRLLVL.

The chain recombines TRBV5-1 with TRBJ1-1; 10 bases are shared with TRBD1. J was trimmed by 10 bases and V by 0 bases; bases with no gene match: 6. Germline V CDR1 and CDR2: SGHRS, YFSETQ. The CDR3 is 14 amino acids. CDR3 region: CASSLAPDRGRAFF. CDR3 coding DNA: TGCGCCAGCAGCTTGGCCCCCGACAGGGGGCGAGCTTTCTTT.

This clonotype was seen repeatedly, ten times or more. V and J are TRBV7-2 and TRBJ2-1; TRBD2 matches at 8 bases. Germline V lookup: CDR1 SGHTA, CDR2 FQGNSA. V was pared by 1 base and J by 6 bases, with 8 bases of the junction left unmatched. CDR3 length equals 16 residues. CDR3 sequence (DNA): TGTGCCAGCAGCTTAGTGGGACTAGATATCTCCAATGAGCAGTTCTTC. This gives the protein CASSLVGLDISNEQFF.

This sequence joins TRBV4-1 and TRBJ1-1, with 8 bases matching TRBD1. Germline-derived CDR1 and CDR2 are MGHRA and YSYEKL. CDR3 size: 17 residues. V shed 5 bases and J 2 bases; nucleotides not matched to a gene: 13. For the CDR3, the DNA is TGCGCCAGCAGCACCCACAGGGGGATGGGCTCTAACACTGAAGCTTTCTTT. Its protein product is CASSTHRGMGSNTEAFF.

This chain connects TRBV6-5 to TRBJ1-2; tentatively, D is TRBD1 (5 bases). Trimming removed 6 bases from V and 3 bases from J, with 11 bases in between. The CDR3 has 13 amino acids. Germline lookup yields CDR1 MNHEY and CDR2 SVGAGI. Here the CDR3 DNA reads TGTGCCAGCAGCCGGGGGTCGGACTATGGCTACACCTTC. Protein sequence: CASSRGSDYGYTF.

This clonotype was recorded many times. The rearrangement joins TRBV5-1 to TRBJ2-5; 12 bases agree with TRBD2. This CDR3 comprises 16 residues. Unmatched junction bases numbered 10, after V lost 4 bases and J lost 6 bases. CDR1 SGHRS and CDR2 YFSETQ come from the germline V gene. Here the CDR3 reads CASSGPTSGGPQTQYF. The CDR3 DNA reads as TGCGCCAGCAGCGGACCGACTAGCGGGGGCCCCCAGACCCAGTACTTC.

This clonotype has a count of ten or more. One junction end does not reproduce the germline sequence, and a read error may be involved. The V gene is TRBV29-1, the J gene TRBJ2-1; 11 bases agree with TRBD2. This CDR3 spans 13 amino acids. Germline loops: CDR1 SQVTM, CDR2 ANQGSEA. CDR3 in DNA: TGCAGCGTTGAAGATGTTCTCCGGGGACTAGCGGAATTC. Protein: CSVEDVLRGLAEF.

This rearrangement joins TRBV19 to TRBJ1-5; D might be TRBD1 (5 bases). Germline V gene sequence: CDR1 LNHDA, CDR2 SQIVND (reference sequence). This CDR3 region has 15 residues. The V gene lost 5 bases and the J gene lost 3 bases, with 14 bases spanning the gap. CDR3 loop: CASSFRDGYNQPQHF. As DNA, the CDR3 is TGTGCCAGTAGTTTCCGGGACGGCTACAATCAGCCCCAGCATTTT.

The J gene is TRBJ2-1, the V gene TRBV6-5, with 11 bases aligning to TRBD2. Unmatched junction bases numbered 5, after V lost 2 bases and J lost 8 bases. The CDR3 is made up of 15 amino acids. The germline gives CDR1 MNHEY, CDR2 SVGAGI. This CDR3 is CASSYLAGGRDEQFF. CDR3 DNA: TGTGCCAGCAGTTACCTAGCGGGGGGCAGGGATGAGCAGTTCTTC.

The J gene is TRBJ2-5, the V gene TRBV27; TRBD2 agrees at 8 bases. The CDR3 has 13 amino acids. The ends lost 8 bases at V and 4 bases at J; junction bases unmatched: 6. CDR1 and CDR2 from the germline V gene are MNHEY and SMNVEV (reference sequence). In DNA, the CDR3 is TGTGCCAGCGGGACGCGGGGGGCAGAGACCCAGTACTTC. Amino acids: CASGTRGAETQYF.

This clonotype has a handful of counts. CDR3 nucleotides: TGTGCCTGCGCCCGGGCCACCGATTCCTACGAGCAGTACTTC. This codes for CACARATDSYEQYF. This chain links TRBV6-2 or TRBV6-3 with TRBJ2-7; D is undetermined. The V and J ends lost 11 bases and 1 base respectively, with 18 bases between them. The CDR3 has 14 amino acids. From germline, CDR1 is MNHEY and CDR2 SVGEGT.

This clonotype was seen more than once but under ten times. The chain links TRBV5-1 to TRBJ2-1; D not certain. The length of the CDR3 is 15 residues. Germline loops: CDR1 SGHRS, CDR2 YFSETQ. Trimming stripped 0 bases from V and 0 bases from J, with 7 bases between. CDR3 sequence: CASSLDSSSYNEQFF. The CDR3 bases are TGCGCCAGCAGCTTGGACAGCAGCTCCTACAATGAGCAGTTCTTC.

V gene TRBV18 combines with J gene TRBJ2-1, with D uncertain. The V end was cut by 0 bases, the J end by 6 bases, with 6 bases between. Germline V gene sequence: CDR1 KGHSH, CDR2 LQKENI. The CDR3 has 13 amino acids. The CDR3 DNA reads as TGTGCCAGCTCACCACCGGTGGGCAATGAGCAGTTCTTC. It specifies CASSPPVGNEQFF. Variable domain in full (rest from reference TRBV18 and TRBJ2-1): NAGVMQNPRHLVRRRGQEARLRCSPMKGHSHVYWYRQLPEEGLKFMVYLQKENIIDESGMPKERFSAEFPKEGPSILRIQQVVRGDSAAYFCASSPPVGNEQFFGPGTRLTVL.

This clonotype has just a few counts. This rearrangement joins TRBV24-1 to TRBJ2-3; D is ambiguous. The CDR3 extends over 13 amino acids. V lost 4 bases and J 0 bases, leaving 4 bases between the germline ends. Germline V gene data show CDR1 as KGHDR and CDR2 as SFDVKD. The CDR3 DNA reads as TGTGCCACCAGTGAGGGGAGCACAGATACGCAGTATTTT. Translating gives CATSEGSTDTQYF.

This clonotype was seen more than once but under ten times. The chain has TRBV29-1 and TRBJ2-3; D is perhaps TRBD2 (5 bases). Germline CDR1 SQVTM, CDR2 ANQGSEA. The V end was cut by 4 bases, the J end by 3 bases, with 11 bases between. CDR3 length equals 13 residues. Here the CDR3 reads CSVGLAFTDTQYF. DNA of the CDR3: TGCAGCGTTGGGCTAGCTTTTACAGATACGCAGTATTTT.

This clonotype was detected only a few times. The chain couples TRBV24-1 to TRBJ1-2; no reliable D call. The V gene's germline CDR1 is KGHDR and CDR2 SFDVKD. This CDR3 region has 13 residues. Trimming pared 1 base from V and 3 bases from J, leaving 5 bases between. CDR3 loop: CATSDLYDYGYTF. The CDR3 DNA sequence: TGTGCCACCAGTGATTTATACGACTATGGCTACACCTTC.

This clonotype was detected only a few times. The rearrangement uses TRBV7-9 and TRBJ1-1; 10 nucleotides match TRBD1. V lost 6 bases to trimming and J lost 4 bases; unmatched junction nucleotides: 5. The CDR3 is made up of 14 amino acids. Germline V lookup: CDR1 SEHNR, CDR2 FQNEAQ (reference sequence). Here the CDR3 DNA reads TGTGCCAGCAGGATCGGACAGGGGGGCACTGAAGCTTTCTTT. Translated, it gives CASRIGQGGTEAFF.

This clonotype turned up a few times. The chain joins TRBV6-4 to TRBJ1-2, with 10 bases matching TRBD1. The germline gives CDR1 MRHNA, CDR2 SNTAGT. This CDR3 comprises 15 residues. The V segment lost 2 bases and the J segment 2 bases; nucleotides outside the gene matches: 2. CDR3 loop: CASSDLTGGNYGYTF. CDR3 nucleotide sequence: TGTGCCAGCAGTGACCTGACAGGGGGCAACTATGGCTACACCTTC.

The sample holds a few counts of this clonotype. The V call is TRBV7-2, the J call TRBJ2-3; 7 bases fit TRBD1. Germline CDR1 SGHTA, CDR2 FQGNSA. J gave up 2 bases and V 5 bases, and 10 bases lay outside the gene matches. The CDR3 loop spans 16 amino acids. CDR3 loop: CASSRIPGQPTDTQYF. In nucleotides, the CDR3 is TGTGCCAGCAGCCGGATACCGGGACAGCCCACAGATACGCAGTATTTT.

In this sample, this clonotype turned up a few times. The chain recombines TRBV11-2 with TRBJ2-6, with 9 bases lining up with TRBD1. CDR1 is SGHAT, CDR2 FQNNGV, per germline. The CDR3 runs to 14 residues. Losses at the gene ends were 5 bases for V and 7 bases for J; bases not matched to a gene: 3. The CDR3 region is CASSGTGTANVLTF. The CDR3 DNA reads TGTGCCAGCAGCGGGACAGGGACCGCCAACGTCCTGACTTTC.

This clonotype has a handful of counts. This chain uses TRBV6-6 with TRBJ1-3; D is undetermined. CDR3 size: 14 residues. Trimming left V 6 bases short and J 0 bases short, with 9 bases between. Germline CDR1 reads MNHNY; CDR2 reads SVGAGI (reference sequence). The CDR3 nucleotides are TGTGCCAGCAGGATAAGCCTCTCTGGAAACACCATATATTTT. Translating it yields CASRISLSGNTIYF.